The sequence of this T cell receptor (beta chain) was determined in a study of T cell responses to AZD1222 COVID-19 vaccine (dated by TCRdb to 2020 to 2023). With respect to the entire study: AZD1222 recipients with second doses at about 4 weeks or about 12 weeks were pooled, because spike-specific TCR depth and breadth did not differ between schedules. Trial participants were enrolled into age subgroups of 18-55, 56-69 and 70-plus years, which contained around 140, 26 and 57 TCR-sequenced participants, respectively. A total of just over 230 trial participants underwent TCR sequencing, of whom 200 to 220 received two doses of AZD1222 and about 26 received two doses of the MenACWY control vaccine.

Note on this clone: Its target antigen remains unknown. The input lacks base qualities; no much larger clone sits a single base away.

The CDR3 sequence holds 13 residues, the cysteine and phenylalanine included. Only CDR3 DNA is held: 39 bases, read in frame from base 1. V drops 6 bases and J drops 5 bases, leaving 11 bases in between. Looking up the germline V gene (reference sequence) yields CDR1 MNHEY and CDR2 SMNVEV. The label giving this sample's time point can be read as: baseline before first vaccination. Samples from vaccinated people were obtained from the UK trials COV001 and COV002, which included a single-blind randomized controlled phase 2/3 trial of AZD1222 (ChAdOx1 nCoV-19) in healthy adults. For TCRbeta chain sequencing, PBMC samples were collected from trial participants at day 0 and at day 28 after the second dose. The CDR3 regions of human TCRbeta chains were analyzed by immunosequencing. In the source study's methods: TCRs in the repertoires were matched against a reference library of SARS-CoV-2-specific TCRs that had been generated with the MIRA antigen-specificity platform. Breadth meant the fraction of unique TCRs that were SARS-CoV-2-associated, whereas depth meant the fraction of total T cells that were SARS-CoV-2-associated. Each spike-specific TCR was assigned to its reactive spike region and to a CD4 or CD8 class using the MIRA data. Log10-transformed breadth and depth values were compared by one-way ANOVA with Sidak's multiple comparisons tests. TCRdb retrieved this table from immuneACCESS and kept in-frame rearrangements only. Not all clones are present; in checked studies, unresolved V genes account for under half, and no reason is known for the remainder. V and J calls plus clone size are reproduced from that table; the DNA served to infer D and trimming. Across this sample there are 98,000 or so clones, with over 75% seen only once. About 8.7% of the sample rests with the top ten.

Results and caveats for the whole study, not just this receptor: Participants were mostly white British, with more females than males. The authors suggested clonal diversity may have been underestimated. Only five or six AZD1222 recipients were SARS-CoV-2 seropositive at baseline, limiting conclusions about previously exposed vaccinees. The vaccine-associated CD4 TCRs covered the entire spike protein, and the dominant responses fell in regions 160-218 and 743-854. In the small 56-69-year group, the increase in depth fell short of significance, most likely because of low power. Reportedly, close to half of the unique spike-specific TCRs recognized epitopes lying outside the regions that are mutated in the B.1.351 and B.1.1.7 variants. After two AZD1222 doses, spike-specific TCR breadth and depth were significantly higher than at day 0 and than in MenACWY recipients. Because no day 14 peak-response samples were available, repertoires were characterized only after the peak T cell response.

The source was peripheral blood, collected on day 0 of AZD1222 vaccination. The receptor's source is an adult in good health. Recombination joined TRBV27 with TRBJ1-5, with no confident D gene call. The DNA sequence follows: TGTGCCAGCAGGGTAAGGCCGCATCAGCCCCAGCATTTT. Its coded protein is CASRVRPHQPQHF.